The text below deals with one T cell receptor (beta chain). Looked up from germline, CDR1 is SGDLS and CDR2 is YYNGEE. This CDR3 spans 16 amino acids. The V gene lost 0 bases and the J gene lost 2 bases, with 12 bases spanning the gap. This entry is derived from a study of shared clonotypes between healthy human individuals. Template for every sorted-subset replicate PCR totaled 150 to 250 ng DNA, around 33,000 T cell genomes. Under the authors' procedure: Filtering differed for immunoSEQ, which gave only junction sequences without quality scores. TCRdb's table, derived via immunoSEQ multiplex PCR, lists solely in-frame clones and lacks some. Clone size and the V and J calls come from that table; the DNA yielded D and trimming. Of about 1.5 million clones listed, approximately 96% are singletons.

The source is a man aged 25 to 40 in good health. Material: naive CD4+ T cells sorted from blood. This sample's subset: CD45RA+ positively selected. V and J are TRBV9 and TRBJ1-3, with D uncertain. CDR3 amino acids: CASSVDGRLTGNTIYF. The CDR3 coding sequence is TGTGCCAGCAGCGTAGACGGCAGACTCACTGGAAACACCATATATTTT. Using reference TRBV9 and TRBJ1-3 for the parts outside the CDR3, the full variable domain is DSGVTQTPKHLITATGQRVTLRCSPRSGDLSVYWYQQSLDQGLQFLIQYYNGEERAKGNILERFSAQQFPDLHSELNLSSLELGDSALYFCASSVDGRLTGNTIYFGEGSWLTVV.